Shown below are 4 T cell receptor beta chains from a single sample sequenced in a study of blood T cells in healthy people across ages. Sample-barcoded 5' priming and a J-beta primer mix drove a second PCR of roughly 7 to 11 cycles. Via MiXCR, TCRdb re-called the 5' RACE reads, giving one row per CDR3 protein. The table shows 500,000 to 650,000 distinct CDR3 sequences, with roughly a quarter occurring only once. This sample also appeared in a second study, on T cells of mothers and their children.

Material: blood. The receptor set was obtained from a boy aged 2-9 years in good health.

This clonotype was seen a few times. V is TRBV4-2 and J is TRBJ1-2; maybe TRBD1 (6 bases). Germline V gene data show CDR1 as LGHNA and CDR2 as YNFKEQ. Deletions cut 0 bases from V and 4 bases from J, with 18 bases between. The CDR3 covers 17 residues. The CDR3 loop is CASSQDWPRQDPYGYTF. CDR3 DNA: TGTGCCAGCAGCCAAGATTGGCCGAGACAGGACCCCTATGGCTACACCTTC.

Only a few counts were recorded for this clonotype. The V and J genes are TRBV13 and TRBJ1-1; maybe TRBD1 (5 bases). In germline, CDR1 is PRHDT, CDR2 FYEKMQ (reference sequence). V was trimmed by 1 base and J by 1 base, leaving 10 bases between them. The CDR3 contains 15 residues. CDR3 nucleotides: TGTGCCAGCAGCTTAGCCCAGGGACCGAACACTGAAGCTTTCTTT. Translation gives CASSLAQGPNTEAFF.

The J gene is TRBJ1-1, the V gene TRBV5-5; D remains unclear. The length of the CDR3 is 13 residues. Germline CDR1 is SGHKS and CDR2 is YYEKEE (reference sequence). Trimming cost V 4 bases and J 1 base, with 8 bases left between them. The CDR3 protein is CASSTHTNTEAFF. DNA of the CDR3: TGTGCCAGCAGCACCCACACGAACACTGAAGCTTTCTTT. The variable domain in full, completed from reference TRBV5-5 and TRBJ1-1, reads DAGVTQSPTHLIKTRGQQVTLRCSPISGHKSVSWYQQVLGQGPQFIFQYYEKEERGRGNFPDRFSARQFPNYSSELNVNALLLGDSALYLCASSTHTNTEAFFGQGTRLTVV.

This clonotype appeared a few times. This chain joins TRBV25-1 and TRBJ1-1, with TRBD1 as a possible D gene (6 bases). Germline CDR1 MGHDK, CDR2 SYGVNS. Trimming left V 5 bases short and J 5 bases short, with 12 bases between. CDR3 length: 13 amino acids. The CDR3 protein is CASSHTGSTEAFF. The CDR3, as DNA: TGTGCCAGCAGTCACACAGGGAGTACTGAAGCTTTCTTT. The full variable domain, rest sourced from reference TRBV25-1 and TRBJ1-1, is EADIYQTPRYLVIGTGKKITLECSQTMGHDKMYWYQQDPGMELHLIHYSYGVNSTEKGDLSSESTVSRIRTEHFPLTLESARPSHTSQYLCASSHTGSTEAFFGQGTRLTVV.